This record covers a single T cell receptor (beta chain). Its antigen is unidentified. The PCR contained 60 Vbeta and 13 Jbeta primers. Using immunoSEQ multiplex PCR, the repertoire was profiled, and TCRdb retains in-frame clones only, with some absent. Among 250,000 or so clones, around 90% were seen once, and the ten largest hold about 1.5%. While unrecorded immune exposures were likely, the donors were nominally healthy when sampled. Unmatched junction bases numbered 9, after V lost 4 bases and J lost 3 bases. CDR3 length: 15 amino acids. CDR1 is SGHDT and CDR2 is YYEEEE in the germline V gene. This sample was taken from a study of cytomegalovirus exposure and HLA in healthy donors. Study conclusions and caveats: Earlier results showed most TCR beta V segments being productive about 87% or about 30% of the time. In a later analysis, a genetic analysis reported fewer productive-TCR N-insertions in an Asian-associated ancestry cluster than the cohort average. Per published reports, the classifier diagnosed cytomegalovirus status with high specificity and sensitivity.

Sequencing used PBMCs. The gene calls are TRBV5-6 and TRBJ2-7; TRBD1 matches at 8 bases. The sequence derives from a girl under 10 years old in good health and CMV-seronegative. Here the CDR3 reads CASSSWTGRGYEQYF. CDR3 nucleotide sequence: TGTGCCAGCAGCAGCTGGACAGGGCGCGGCTACGAGCAGTACTTC. The full variable domain, rest sourced from reference TRBV5-6 and TRBJ2-7, is DAGVTQSPTHLIKTRGQQVTLRCSPKSGHDTVSWYQQALGQGPQFIFQYYEEEERQRGNFPDRFSGHQFPNYSSELNVNALLLGDSALYLCASSSWTGRGYEQYFGPGTRLTVT.